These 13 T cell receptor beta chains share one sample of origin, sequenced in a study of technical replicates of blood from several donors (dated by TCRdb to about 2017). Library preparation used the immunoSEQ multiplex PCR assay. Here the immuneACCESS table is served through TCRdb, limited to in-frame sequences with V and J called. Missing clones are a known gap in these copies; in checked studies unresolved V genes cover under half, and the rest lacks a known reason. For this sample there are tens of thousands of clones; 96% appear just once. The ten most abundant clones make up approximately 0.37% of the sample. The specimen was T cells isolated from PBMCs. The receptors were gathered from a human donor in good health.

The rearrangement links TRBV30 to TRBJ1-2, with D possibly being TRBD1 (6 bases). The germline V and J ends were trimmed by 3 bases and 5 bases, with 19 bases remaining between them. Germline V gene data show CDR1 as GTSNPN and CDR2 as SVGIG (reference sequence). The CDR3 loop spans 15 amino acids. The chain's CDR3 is CAWSRFGGARYGYTF. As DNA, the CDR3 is TGTGCCTGGAGCCGCTTTGGGGGCGCAAGGTATGGCTACACCTTC.

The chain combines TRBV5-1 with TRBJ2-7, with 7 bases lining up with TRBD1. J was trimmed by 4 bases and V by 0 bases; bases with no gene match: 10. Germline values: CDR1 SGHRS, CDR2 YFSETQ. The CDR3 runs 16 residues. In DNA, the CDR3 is TGCGCCAGCAGCTTGGGTCTCGGGACAGTCGAATACGAGCAGTACTTC. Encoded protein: CASSLGLGTVEYEQYF.

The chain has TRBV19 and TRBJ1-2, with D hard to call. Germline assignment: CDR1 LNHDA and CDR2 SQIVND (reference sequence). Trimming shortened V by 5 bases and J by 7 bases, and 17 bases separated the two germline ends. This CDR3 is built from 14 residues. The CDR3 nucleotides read TGTGCCAGTAGTGCTTTTCGGGAACTTAGTGGCTACACCTTC. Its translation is CASSAFRELSGYTF.

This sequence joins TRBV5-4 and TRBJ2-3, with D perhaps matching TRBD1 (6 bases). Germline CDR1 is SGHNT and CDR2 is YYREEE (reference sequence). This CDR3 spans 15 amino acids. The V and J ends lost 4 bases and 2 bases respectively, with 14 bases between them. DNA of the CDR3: TGTGCCAGCAGCCCCAGGGGTGAGCTCACAGATACGCAGTATTTT. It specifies CASSPRGELTDTQYF.

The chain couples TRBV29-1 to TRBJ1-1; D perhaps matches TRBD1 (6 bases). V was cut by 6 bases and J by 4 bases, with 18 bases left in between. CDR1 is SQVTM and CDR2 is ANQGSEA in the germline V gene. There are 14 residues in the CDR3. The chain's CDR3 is CSVAIQGPSTEAFF. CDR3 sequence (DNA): TGCAGCGTGGCTATACAGGGTCCTAGCACTGAAGCTTTCTTT.

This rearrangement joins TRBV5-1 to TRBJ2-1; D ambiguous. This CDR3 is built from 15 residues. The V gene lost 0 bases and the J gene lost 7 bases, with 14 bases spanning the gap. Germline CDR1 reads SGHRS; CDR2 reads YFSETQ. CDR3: CASSLEAYSGNEQFF. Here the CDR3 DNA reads TGCGCCAGCAGCTTGGAAGCGTATTCGGGTAATGAGCAGTTCTTC.

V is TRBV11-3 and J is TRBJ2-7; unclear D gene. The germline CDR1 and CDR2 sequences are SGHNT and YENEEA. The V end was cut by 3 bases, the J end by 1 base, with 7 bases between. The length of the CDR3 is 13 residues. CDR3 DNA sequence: TGTGCCAGCAGCTTTTACAGTTCCTACGAGCAGTACTTC. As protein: CASSFYSSYEQYF.

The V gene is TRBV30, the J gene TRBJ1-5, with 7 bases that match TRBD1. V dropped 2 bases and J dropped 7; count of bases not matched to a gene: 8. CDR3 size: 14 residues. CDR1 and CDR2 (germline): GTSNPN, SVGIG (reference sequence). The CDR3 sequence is CAWSSQGTGQPQHF. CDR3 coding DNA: TGTGCCTGGAGTTCACAGGGGACTGGGCAGCCCCAGCATTTT.

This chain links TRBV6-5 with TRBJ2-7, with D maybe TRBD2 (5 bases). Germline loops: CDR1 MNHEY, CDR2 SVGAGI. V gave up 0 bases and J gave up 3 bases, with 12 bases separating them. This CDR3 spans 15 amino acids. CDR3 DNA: TGTGCCAGCAGTTACTCGGTGCTAGGAGGCTACGAGCAGTACTTC. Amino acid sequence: CASSYSVLGGYEQYF.

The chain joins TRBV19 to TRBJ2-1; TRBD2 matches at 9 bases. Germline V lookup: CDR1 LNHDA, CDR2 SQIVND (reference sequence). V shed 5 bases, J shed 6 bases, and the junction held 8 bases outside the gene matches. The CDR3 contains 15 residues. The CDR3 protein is CASSGYSGSVNEQFF. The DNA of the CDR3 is TGTGCCAGTAGTGGATATAGCGGGAGTGTCAATGAGCAGTTCTTC.

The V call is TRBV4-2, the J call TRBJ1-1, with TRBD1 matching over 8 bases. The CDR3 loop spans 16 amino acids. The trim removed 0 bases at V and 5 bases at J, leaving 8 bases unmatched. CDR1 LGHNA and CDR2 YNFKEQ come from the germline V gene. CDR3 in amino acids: CASSQELLQGGTEAFF. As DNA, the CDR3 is TGTGCCAGCAGCCAAGAACTTCTACAGGGGGGGACTGAAGCTTTCTTT.

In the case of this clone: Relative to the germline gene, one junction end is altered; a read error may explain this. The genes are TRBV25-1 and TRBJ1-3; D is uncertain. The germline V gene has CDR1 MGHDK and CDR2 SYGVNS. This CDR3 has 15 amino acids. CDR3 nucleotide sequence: TGTGCCAGCAGTGAAGATCGAGGCTCTGAAAACACCATATATTTT. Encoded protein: CASSEDRGSENTIYF.

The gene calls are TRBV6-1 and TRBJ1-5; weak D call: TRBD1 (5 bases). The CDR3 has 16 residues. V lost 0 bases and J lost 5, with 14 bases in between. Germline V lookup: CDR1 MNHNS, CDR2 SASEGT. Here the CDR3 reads CASSEAFTGGHQPQHF. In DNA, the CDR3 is TGTGCCAGCAGTGAAGCGTTCACAGGAGGGCATCAGCCCCAGCATTTT.